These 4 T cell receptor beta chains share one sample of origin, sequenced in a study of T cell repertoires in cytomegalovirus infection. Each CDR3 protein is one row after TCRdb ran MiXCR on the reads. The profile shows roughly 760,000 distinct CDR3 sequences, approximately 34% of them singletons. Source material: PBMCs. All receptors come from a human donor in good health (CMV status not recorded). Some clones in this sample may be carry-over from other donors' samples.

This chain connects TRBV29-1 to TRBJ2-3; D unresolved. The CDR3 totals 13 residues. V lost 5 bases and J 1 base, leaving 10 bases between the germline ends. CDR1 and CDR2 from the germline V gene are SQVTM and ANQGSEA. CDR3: CSVLSGRTDTQYF. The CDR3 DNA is TGCAGCGTTCTCTCTGGACGCACAGATACGCAGTATTTT.

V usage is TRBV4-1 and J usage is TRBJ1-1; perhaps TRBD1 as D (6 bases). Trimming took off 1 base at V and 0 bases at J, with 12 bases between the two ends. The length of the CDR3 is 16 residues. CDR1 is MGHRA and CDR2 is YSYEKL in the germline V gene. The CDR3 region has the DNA TGCGCCAGCAGCCAAGCCCAGGGACACCTGAACACTGAAGCTTTCTTT. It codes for CASSQAQGHLNTEAFF.

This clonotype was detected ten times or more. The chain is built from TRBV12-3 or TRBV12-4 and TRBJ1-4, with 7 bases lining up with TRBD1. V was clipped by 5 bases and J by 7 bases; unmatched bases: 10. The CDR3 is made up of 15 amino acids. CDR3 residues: CASSALQGNGEKLFF. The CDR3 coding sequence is TGTGCCAGCAGTGCCCTACAGGGGAACGGTGAAAAACTGTTTTTT.

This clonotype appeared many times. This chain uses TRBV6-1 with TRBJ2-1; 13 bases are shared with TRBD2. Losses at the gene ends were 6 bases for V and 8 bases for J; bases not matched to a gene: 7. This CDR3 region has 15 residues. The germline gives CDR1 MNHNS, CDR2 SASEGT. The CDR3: CASRELAGGNDEQFF. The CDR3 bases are TGTGCCAGCAGGGAACTAGCGGGGGGGAACGATGAGCAGTTCTTC.